Reported below is one TCR beta chain. The antigen is not known. A single record per CDR3 protein comes from TCRdb applying MiXCR to the RT-PCR reads. Found here are about 500,000 distinct CDR3 sequences, approximately 13% of them singletons; the top ten hold 13%. The sample comes from a study of response to subunit inactivated influenza vaccine. Points from the study as a whole: Few additional T cells are recruited per seasonal influenza vaccination, authors suggested.

V was clipped by 3 bases and J by 0 bases; unmatched bases: 5. The germline CDR1 and CDR2 sequences are SQVTM and ANQGSEA. The CDR3 is 16 amino acids. This TCR was sampled from a man over 45 who received an inactivated influenza vaccine. The chain combines TRBV29-1 with TRBJ2-3; 11 bases agree with TRBD2. Sequencing used PBMCs from blood, obtained about 40 days after vaccination. CDR3 nucleotide sequence: TGCAGCGTTGAGGCCCTAGCGGGAGGTAGCACAGATACGCAGTATTTT. This encodes CSVEALAGGSTDTQYF.